This passage covers 18 T cell receptor beta chains from one sample sequenced in a study of identical twins. TCRdb reanalysed the 5' RACE reads using MiXCR and keeps one entry per CDR3 protein. The top ten clones hold roughly 0.3% of a sample with around 1.7 million distinct CDR3 sequences, about 30% of them seen once. The sequenced sample consisted of cord blood. These receptors all stem from a newborn girl in good health.

Of note for this clonotype: Sequence at one end of the junction differs from germline and may be a read error. The chain employs TRBV7-9 and TRBJ1-2, with D perhaps TRBD1 (5 bases). The CDR3 sequence is 15 residues long. Germline V gene sequence: CDR1 SEHNR, CDR2 FQNEAQ (reference sequence). As DNA, the CDR3 is TGTGCCGGCAGCTCAGAGGGGCGGCAGCGAAAGGGCTACACCTTC. It translates to CAGSSEGRQRKGYTF.

This clonotype came up a few times. V is TRBV7-9 and J is TRBJ2-1; D is uncertain. Trimming took off 5 bases at V and 1 base at J, with 18 bases between the two ends. In germline, CDR1 is SEHNR, CDR2 FQNEAQ (reference sequence). The CDR3 is 17 amino acids. The CDR3 DNA reads as TGTGCCAGCAGCCCCCGTGGGCAGAGAGTATCCTACAATGAGCAGTTCTTC. This translates into CASSPRGQRVSYNEQFF.

On this clonotype itself: This may come from a read error, since a much larger clone is one base off. This sequence joins TRBV24-1 and TRBJ2-3; 8 positions agree with TRBD2. This CDR3 contains 16 residues. Germline values: CDR1 KGHDR, CDR2 SFDVKD. The V and J ends lost 7 bases and 2 bases, in that order; junction bases with no gene match: 10. Here the CDR3 DNA reads TGTGCCACCAGCAAAGGACCAGCGGGAGTCACAGATACGCAGTATTTT. It codes for CATSKGPAGVTDTQYF.

This clonotype occurred a few times. The CDR3 nucleotides read TGCGCCAGCAGCCAAGAGGGGGCCATGAACACTGAAGCTTTCTTT. Protein product: CASSQEGAMNTEAFF. V and J are TRBV4-1 and TRBJ1-1, with a weak D call TRBD1 (6 bases). CDR3 size: 15 residues. V lost 0 bases and J lost 0, with 8 bases in between. Germline V gene lookup returns CDR1 MGHRA and CDR2 YSYEKL.

This CDR3 is CASSGGHSGANVLTF. For the CDR3, the DNA is TGTGCCAGCAGTGGGGGACACTCTGGGGCCAACGTCCTGACTTTC. V is TRBV6-1 and J is TRBJ2-6, with D maybe TRBD1 (6 bases). V dropped 4 bases and J dropped 0 bases, with 7 bases sitting between them. CDR3 length: 15 amino acids. The germline gives CDR1 MNHNS, CDR2 SASEGT.

This chain joins TRBV7-2 and TRBJ2-5; D remains ambiguous. CDR1 is SGHTA and CDR2 is FQGNSA in the germline V gene. The CDR3 sequence is 14 residues long. Trimming stripped 1 base from V and 5 bases from J, with 11 bases between. CDR3 sequence: CASSLVPSSETQYF. CDR3 DNA: TGTGCCAGCAGCTTAGTTCCCAGCTCGGAGACCCAGTACTTC.

The V and J genes are TRBV7-9 and TRBJ1-1; 8 bases agree with TRBD1. This CDR3 contains 17 residues. The V segment lost 1 base and the J segment 5 bases; nucleotides outside the gene matches: 12. Germline V lookup: CDR1 SEHNR, CDR2 FQNEAQ (reference sequence). The CDR3 nucleotides read TGTGCCAGCAGCTTAGGGAGTACCCGGGACAGGAGTACTGAAGCTTTCTTT. Amino acids: CASSLGSTRDRSTEAFF.

This clonotype has just a few counts. This chain connects TRBV4-1 to TRBJ2-1; possible D gene TRBD2, 7 bases. Trimming shortened V by 4 bases and J by 2 bases, and 18 bases separated the two germline ends. This CDR3 contains 17 residues. Germline assignment: CDR1 MGHRA and CDR2 YSYEKL. The DNA of the CDR3 is TGCGCCAGCAGCCCAGTTAAGTTAGGGGGGGCCTACAATGAGCAGTTCTTC. Translation: CASSPVKLGGAYNEQFF.

This clonotype was seen a few times. The chain has TRBV7-9 and TRBJ1-1; 7 nucleotides match TRBD1. The V gene end was trimmed by 1 base and the J gene end by 3 bases; junction bases not matched to a gene: 14. The CDR3 contains 18 residues. CDR1 and CDR2 from the germline V gene are SEHNR and FQNEAQ (reference sequence). The CDR3 sequence: CASSLGFLANTGDTEAFF. The DNA of the CDR3 is TGTGCCAGCAGCTTAGGCTTCCTCGCGAATACAGGGGACACTGAAGCTTTCTTT.

This clonotype was seen at least ten times. The V gene is TRBV29-1, the J gene TRBJ2-7; TRBD2 aligns across 14 bases. Germline V gene data show CDR1 as SQVTM and CDR2 as ANQGSEA. This CDR3 is 17 amino acids long. After removal of 8 bases from V and 0 bases from J, the junction contained 12 bases not matched to a gene. This CDR3 is CSTTGTSGSPFSYEQYF. The CDR3, as DNA: TGCAGCACTACCGGGACTAGCGGGAGTCCTTTCTCCTACGAGCAGTACTTC.

This clonotype has just one count. The chain recombines TRBV7-8 with TRBJ1-1, with 8 bases matching TRBD1. The CDR3 is made up of 17 amino acids. The J segment lost 0 bases and the V segment lost 2 bases, leaving 8 bases of the junction unmatched. The germline V gene encodes CDR1 SGHVS and CDR2 FQNEAQ. CDR3 coding DNA: TGTGCCAGCAGCTTAACCAATATCAGGGGGCTGAACACTGAAGCTTTCTTT. Translated: CASSLTNIRGLNTEAFF. The variable domain in full, with the rest retrieved from reference TRBV7-8 and TRBJ1-1, is GAGVSQSPRYKVAKRGQDVALRCDPISGHVSLFWYQQALGQGPEFLTYFQNEAQLDKSGLPSDRFFAERPEGSVSTLKIQRTQQEDSAVYLCASSLTNIRGLNTEAFFGQGTRLTVV.

This clonotype showed up just a few times. The CDR3 region is CASSPLAGLTKNIQYF. Written as DNA, the CDR3 is TGTGCCAGCAGTCCCCTCGCGGGGCTAACCAAAAACATTCAGTACTTC. The chain has TRBV2 and TRBJ2-4; the D gene is possibly TRBD2 (6 bases). CDR1 and CDR2 (germline): SNHLY, FYNNEI. With 5 bases removed from V and 2 bases from J, the gap between germline ends came to 16 bases. The CDR3 sequence is 16 residues long.

This clonotype was observed a handful of times. The chain uses TRBV7-8 and TRBJ2-1, with 14 bases identical to TRBD2. The V and J ends lost 3 bases and 8 bases, in that order; junction bases with no gene match: 6. The CDR3 covers 16 residues. Germline values: CDR1 SGHVS, CDR2 FQNEAQ. The CDR3 reads CASSFPTSGRGYEQFF. CDR3 coding DNA: TGTGCCAGCAGCTTCCCGACTAGCGGGAGGGGCTATGAGCAGTTCTTC.

This chain uses TRBV20-1 with TRBJ2-1; 8 bases are a match to TRBD1. V was pared by 0 bases and J by 8 bases, with 12 bases of the junction left unmatched. The CDR3 totals 16 residues. CDR1 is DFQATT and CDR2 is SNEGSKA in the germline V gene (reference sequence). The CDR3 here is CSARDPARGLMDEQFF. Written as DNA, the CDR3 is TGCAGTGCTAGAGATCCGGCCAGGGGGCTTATGGATGAGCAGTTCTTC.

In its sample, this clonotype was seen a few times. The rearrangement links TRBV12-3 or TRBV12-4 to TRBJ2-7, with 11 bases fitting TRBD2. The CDR3 is 15 amino acids. Germline trimming cut 5 bases from V and 3 bases from J; bases unmatched to any gene: 6. CDR3: CASSVSGGALYEQYF. Written as DNA, the CDR3 is TGTGCCAGCAGTGTTAGCGGGGGGGCTCTCTACGAGCAGTACTTC.

This clonotype came up a few times. The chain has TRBV20-1 and TRBJ1-5; D gene unclear. The CDR3 covers 12 residues. The germline V gene encodes CDR1 DFQATT and CDR2 SNEGSKA (reference sequence). The ends were cut back, 3 bases at V and 4 bases at J, with 7 bases in the middle. CDR3 loop: CSASWGNQPQHF. In nucleotides, the CDR3 is TGCAGTGCTAGTTGGGGAAATCAGCCCCAGCATTTT.

This clonotype has at least ten counts. The rearrangement uses TRBV12-3 or TRBV12-4 and TRBJ2-7, with 9 bases matching TRBD1. The CDR3 consists of 13 residues. V gave up 6 bases and J gave up 2 bases; unmatched junction bases: 2. The CDR3 bases are TGTGCCAGCAGCCGGGACAGGGCCTACGAGCAGTACTTC. Translation: CASSRDRAYEQYF.

As for this clonotype: This may arise from a read error, as a much more abundant clone is one base away. The chain recombines TRBV5-1 with TRBJ2-7, with a weak D call TRBD1 (5 bases). The CDR3 runs to 14 residues. Germline CDR1 and CDR2: SGHRS and YFSETQ. CDR3 sequence: CVSSLVTGSYEQYF. In nucleotides, the CDR3 is TGCGTCAGCAGCTTGGTTACAGGTTCCTACGAGCAGTACTTC.